This T cell receptor (beta chain) derives from a study of cytomegalovirus exposure and HLA in healthy donors. Study-wide background: Drawn from HLA-typed donors, tens of millions of unique TCRs were held in an early data release.

With respect to this clone: Antigen: not known.

Use of 60 Vbeta and 13 Jbeta primers characterized the PCR. Libraries were prepared by immunoSEQ multiplex PCR; TCRdb keeps only in-frame clonotypes and omits some of them. Of 150,000 to 200,000 clones listed, more than 70% are singletons. Findings and limits, study-wide: Using the classifier, cytomegalovirus status was reportedly diagnosed with high specificity and sensitivity. A later analysis found that most CMV-associated TCR beta chains appeared HLA-restricted.

Germline V gene lookup returns CDR1 MNHEY and CDR2 SVGAGI. V lost 5 bases to trimming and J lost 6 bases; unmatched junction nucleotides: 12. The CDR3 loop spans 15 amino acids. The sequence came from a man under 40 in good health and CMV-seronegative. The chain combines TRBV6-5 with TRBJ1-2; the match to TRBD1 covers 7 bases. The sample taken for sequencing was PBMCs. CDR3 region: CASSPRQGSSDGYTF. DNA for the CDR3: TGTGCCAGCAGTCCCCGACAGGGATCTAGTGATGGCTACACCTTC.